Described below is a single T cell receptor (beta chain) sequence and its context. Its antigen is as yet unknown. The source of the sample is a study of CD8+CD57+ T cells in acquired aplastic anemia. At the level of the study: Sorted CD4+ plus CD8+ cells gave DNA averaging about 3 ug. An average of approximately 11 million reads for CD4+ cells was obtained from healthy donors.

The template for TCR beta VDJ and CDR3 sequence profiling was genomic DNA. MiXCR was run by TCRdb on the reads, yielding one entry per CDR3 protein. The sample contains about 220,000 distinct CDR3 sequences, roughly 33% of which appear only once. V dropped 4 bases and J dropped 7 bases, with 8 bases sitting between them. In germline, CDR1 is LNHDA, CDR2 SQIVND (reference sequence). This CDR3 spans 13 amino acids. Overall study results and limits: Patients shared around 30 CD8+ CDR3 sequences with controls. Patients were compared with controls for CD8+ Simpson's diversity, and no significant difference emerged.

Sequences were obtained from sorted CD4+, CD8+, or CD8+CD57+ T cells (not recorded which) from PBMCs. The chain is built from TRBV19 and TRBJ1-6; D remains unclear. This TCR came from a human donor in good health, serving as a control. Here the CDR3 DNA reads TGTGCCAGTAGTAAATCGGGCAATTCACCCCTCCACTTT. Protein: CASSKSGNSPLHF. Drawing the rest from reference TRBV19 and TRBJ1-6, the complete variable domain is DGGITQSPKYLFRKEGQNVTLSCEQNLNHDAMYWYRQDPGQGLRLIYYSQIVNDFQKGDIAEGYSVSREKKESFPLTVTSAQKNPTAFYLCASSKSGNSPLHFGNGTRLTVT.